This T cell receptor (beta chain) was documented in a study of identical twins. The length of the CDR3 is 13 residues. Deletions cut 7 bases from V and 0 bases from J, with 10 bases between. Germline loops: CDR1 ENHRY, CDR2 SYGVKD. After template switching added a universal primer site, the resulting cDNA carried unique molecular identifiers. TCRdb reanalysed the 5' RACE reads using MiXCR and keeps one entry per CDR3 protein. The repertoire holds about 900,000 distinct CDR3 sequences, with 9% to 15% as singletons. Many counts were recorded for this clonotype. No donor was unhealthy or non-Caucasian. This same sample was also part of a study on yellow fever vaccine responses in identical twins.

This TCR came from a woman between 18 and 30 years old in good health. Sequencing was performed on PBMCs. The genes are TRBV10-3 and TRBJ2-7; D gene ambiguous. The CDR3 DNA reads TGTGCCATCACCCAGCCGGGCTCCTACGAGCAGTACTTC. This translates into CAITQPGSYEQYF.